The 10 T cell receptor beta chains below come from one sample, sequenced in a study of vaccination and CD4 T cells after COVID-19. Sample treatment: approximately nine-day PBMC culture with coronavirus spike peptide pools or control peptides (ViraFEST assay). It was before the COVID-19 pandemic (2011-2018) that the unexposed donor's CD4+ T cells were collected. With the Oncomine TCR Beta short-read assay, DNA from cultured CD4+ T cells was sequenced. MiXCR, applied by TCRdb to the PCR reads, yields one record per CDR3 protein. Of approximately 5,800 distinct CDR3 sequences in the sample, around 38% were seen once. What these receptors recognize is not known. Sequences were obtained from CD4+ T cells from blood, cultured in vitro. Receptors were obtained from a human donor in good health.

This clonotype has more than one count but fewer than ten. V is TRBV6-5 and J is TRBJ1-2, with D possibly TRBD1 on 5 matching bases. The CDR3 has 14 residues. V lost 2 bases and J lost 8, with 15 bases in between. Germline lookup yields CDR1 MNHEY and CDR2 SVGAGI. The CDR3 region is CASSYTGVWGGYTF. Written as DNA, the CDR3 is TGTGCCAGCAGTTACACGGGGGTTTGGGGAGGCTACACCTTC.

This clonotype was found a few times. The chain combines TRBV19 with TRBJ2-3; 7 nucleotides match TRBD2. The CDR3 extends over 16 amino acids. With V trimmed by 1 base and J by 1 base, 5 bases remained unmatched. The germline V gene encodes CDR1 LNHDA and CDR2 SQIVND (reference sequence). The CDR3, as DNA: TGTGCCAGTAGTATAGGGTCAGCGGGACGCACAGATACGCAGTATTTT. This translates into CASSIGSAGRTDTQYF.

The chain links TRBV6-5 to TRBJ1-1; no clear D. Trimming removed 2 bases at V and 7 bases at J, with 11 bases between. The CDR3 has 13 residues. The V gene's germline CDR1 is MNHEY and CDR2 SVGAGI. The CDR3 region has the DNA TGTGCCAGCAGTTACGAAGGTAGGAGTGAAGCTTTCTTT. Translating gives CASSYEGRSEAFF.

This clonotype turned up a few times. J is TRBJ1-3 and V is TRBV27; TRBD1 aligns across 7 bases. The germline CDR1 and CDR2 sequences are MNHEY and SMNVEV (reference sequence). V lost 4 bases to trimming and J lost 4 bases; unmatched junction nucleotides: 4. This CDR3 has 14 residues. The CDR3 loop reads CASSSGTAGNTIYF. The CDR3 DNA is TGTGCCAGCAGTTCCGGGACAGCAGGAAACACCATATATTTT.

The rearrangement links TRBV20-1 to TRBJ2-1; weak D call: TRBD2 (6 bases). Trimming shortened V by 5 bases and J by 5 bases, and 13 bases separated the two germline ends. The CDR3 totals 13 residues. CDR1 and CDR2 (germline): DFQATT, SNEGSKA (reference sequence). This chain's CDR3 is CSAAGTLNNEQFF. CDR3 in DNA: TGCAGTGCTGCCGGGACTTTAAACAATGAGCAGTTCTTC.

This clonotype came up a few times. The chain is built from TRBV10-3 and TRBJ2-6; possible D gene TRBD2, 6 bases. This CDR3 has 16 residues. The ends were cut back, 2 bases at V and 2 bases at J, with 10 bases in the middle. Germline CDR1 ENHRY, CDR2 SYGVKD. CDR3: CAISESGTPGANVLTF. CDR3 in DNA: TGTGCCATCAGTGAGAGTGGGACTCCTGGGGCCAACGTCCTGACTTTC.

The chain has TRBV6-1 and TRBJ2-2; 11 bases align to TRBD2. Germline V gives CDR1 MNHNS, CDR2 SASEGT. The J segment lost 6 bases and the V segment lost 6 bases, leaving 6 bases of the junction unmatched. The length of the CDR3 is 15 residues. CDR3 sequence reads: CASSQLAGAAGELFF. In nucleotides, the CDR3 is TGTGCCAGCAGCCAACTAGCGGGAGCTGCCGGGGAGCTGTTTTTT.

The rearrangement joins TRBV7-9 to TRBJ2-7; the D is unclear. V lost 5 bases, J lost 3 bases, and 11 bases lay in between. The CDR3 runs to 13 residues. The germline gives CDR1 SEHNR, CDR2 FQNEAQ (reference sequence). The CDR3 coding sequence is TGTGCCAGCAGCCCTCAGGAAGTCTACGAGCAGTACTTC. Its translation is CASSPQEVYEQYF. Based on the CDR3 plus reference TRBV7-9 and TRBJ2-7, the full variable domain is DTGVSQNPRHKITKRGQNVTFRCDPISEHNRLYWYRQTLGQGPEFLTYFQNEAQLEKSRLLSDRFSAERPKGSFSTLEIQRTEQGDSAMYLCASSPQEVYEQYFGPGTRLTVT.

There are a few counts of this clonotype. The V and J genes are TRBV12-3 or TRBV12-4 and TRBJ2-7; 7 positions match TRBD2. This CDR3 is built from 15 residues. V gave up 4 bases and J gave up 3 bases; unmatched junction bases: 9. The CDR3 DNA is TGTGCCAGCAGTTCCCGCGGGAGCGGGCTCTACGAGCAGTACTTC. This translates into CASSSRGSGLYEQYF.

The chain uses TRBV30 and TRBJ1-2, with D maybe TRBD1 (6 bases). CDR1 and CDR2 (germline): GTSNPN, SVGIG (reference sequence). Trimming removed 2 bases at V and 5 bases at J, with 18 bases between. The CDR3 is 15 residues long. DNA of the CDR3: TGTGCCTGGAGTTTTAATCAGGGGTACAAGTATGGCTACACCTTC. It yields the protein CAWSFNQGYKYGYTF.